This T cell receptor beta chain was sequenced in a study of blood T cell repertoires in COVID-19. Study context: The analysed material was cDNA or gDNA that came from T cells, B-cell-depleted T cells, or PBMCs.

Trimming cost V 1 base and J 0 bases; bases outside gene matches: 4. The CDR3 is 16 amino acids. Germline V gene data show CDR1 as SGHAT and CDR2 as FQNNGV. In the original processing: How many nucleated cells were present was estimated from reference gene primer amplification. This table comes from immunoSEQ multiplex PCR, and its TCRdb copy is limited to in-frame clones, with some not included. V and J calls plus clone size are reproduced from that table; the DNA served to infer D and trimming. The repertoire holds about 140,000 clones, 80% to 85% seen once, with around 4% in the top ten. The specimen sequenced was peripheral blood. This clonotype was sampled from a woman aged 60-75 years with acute or convalescent COVID-19. V usage is TRBV11-2 and J usage is TRBJ2-3, with 7 nucleotides matching TRBD2. In nucleotides, the CDR3 is TGTGCCAGCAGCTTAGGACTAGCATTGAGCACAGATACGCAGTATTTT. Translation gives CASSLGLALSTDTQYF.